A selection of T cell receptor beta chains follows, all from one sample in a study of OX40 agonist ivuxolimab in advanced cancers. The method was immunoSEQ multiplex PCR; TCRdb's version includes in-frame clones alone and lacks a portion of them. The sample records about 77,000 clones, approximately 89% being singletons. The specimen comprised CD4+ or CD8+ T cells sorted from blood, sampled in a trial of the OX40 agonist ivuxolimab. The receptors originated from an adult with an advanced solid tumor such as melanoma, head and neck, liver or kidney cancer. Both conserved end residues are part of each CDR3. Each record gives: D gene, V gene, clone size, J gene, CDR3 protein, CDR3 DNA. D genes are given only for firm matches. Expanded clones get a size class; other rows say once, few or many, or leave the size out.

D: -; V: TRBV9; size: -; J: TRBJ1-2; CDR3: CASSDTNYGYTF; DNA: TGTGCCAGCAGCGACACTAACTATGGCTACACCTTC
D: TRBD1; V: TRBV30; size: -; J: TRBJ1-2; CDR3: CAWDRGNYGYTF; DNA: TGTGCCTGGGACAGGGGAAACTATGGCTACACCTTC
D: -; V: TRBV19; size: -; J: TRBJ1-5; CDR3: CASSIQVAGSNQPQHF; DNA: TGTGCCAGTAGTATACAGGTTGCGGGAAGCAATCAGCCCCAGCATTTT
D: -; V: TRBV5-6; size: -; J: TRBJ2-1; CDR3: CASSLGQGGDWNNEQFF; DNA: TGTGCCAGCAGCTTGGGGCAGGGGGGAGACTGGAACAATGAGCAGTTCTTC
D: -; V: TRBV5-5; size: -; J: TRBJ1-1; CDR3: CASSFSRDTEAFF; DNA: TGTGCCAGCAGCTTTTCGAGGGACACTGAAGCTTTCTTT
D: TRBD2; V: TRBV9; size: -; J: TRBJ2-2; CDR3: CASSVGSGVNTGELFF; DNA: TGTGCCAGCAGCGTAGGTAGCGGGGTGAACACCGGGGAGCTGTTTTTT
D: TRBD1; V: TRBV7-2; size: once; J: TRBJ1-2; CDR3: CASSGSGGNGYTF; DNA: TGTGCCAGCAGCGGGTCAGGGGGCAATGGCTACACCTTC
D: -; V: TRBV7-6; size: -; J: TRBJ2-7; CDR3: CASSLDHGQYF; DNA: TGTGCCAGCAGCTTAGACCACGGGCAGTACTTC
D: -; V: TRBV4-1; size: -; J: TRBJ1-2; CDR3: CASSQVGRGGYTF; DNA: TGCGCCAGCAGCCAAGTGGGGAGGGGAGGCTACACCTTC
D: -; V: TRBV28; size: -; J: TRBJ1-5; CDR3: CASRYKTGDSNQPQHF; DNA: TGTGCCAGCAGGTATAAGACAGGTGATAGCAATCAGCCCCAGCATTTT
D: -; V: TRBV4-2; size: -; J: TRBJ2-3; CDR3: CASRQVRSADTQYF; DNA: TGTGCCAGCAGGCAAGTTCGAAGTGCAGATACGCAGTATTTT
D: -; V: TRBV5-4; size: -; J: TRBJ2-7; CDR3: CASSLPGLPLEQYF; DNA: TGTGCCAGCAGCTTGCCTGGGCTGCCTCTCGAGCAGTACTTC
D: -; V: TRBV11-3; size: -; J: TRBJ2-3; CDR3: CASSPRDVDTQYF; DNA: TGTGCCAGCAGCCCCCGGGACGTGGATACGCAGTATTTT
D: -; V: TRBV28; size: many; J: TRBJ1-2; CDR3: CASSFWEEGYTF; DNA: TGTGCCAGCAGTTTCTGGGAAGAGGGCTACACCTTC
D: -; V: TRBV5-1; size: -; J: TRBJ2-2; CDR3: CASSWPSGNTGELFF; DNA: TGCGCCAGCAGCTGGCCGTCAGGGAACACCGGGGAGCTGTTTTTT
D: TRBD2; V: TRBV4-1; size: -; J: TRBJ2-2; CDR3: CATGTSGVSRTGELFF; DNA: TGCGCCACTGGGACTAGCGGGGTATCCCGGACCGGGGAGCTGTTTTTT
D: -; V: TRBV27; size: -; J: TRBJ1-3; CDR3: CASSVSIFEGPNTGNTIYF; DNA: TGTGCCAGCAGCGTATCTATTTTCGAGGGACCTAATACTGGAAACACCATATATTTT
D: -; V: TRBV5-1; size: -; J: TRBJ2-3; CDR3: CASSLAPSSTDTQYF; DNA: TGCGCCAGCAGCTTGGCCCCGAGCTCCACAGATACGCAGTATTTT
D: TRBD1; V: TRBV7-9; size: -; J: TRBJ2-3; CDR3: CASSLVRTGSTDTQYF; DNA: TGTGCCAGCAGCTTAGTCCGGACAGGGAGCACAGATACGCAGTATTTT
D: -; V: TRBV7-6; size: -; J: TRBJ2-5; CDR3: CASSPIPRGETQYF; DNA: TGTGCCAGCAGCCCTATCCCCAGGGGAGAGACCCAGTACTTC
D: -; V: TRBV7-2; size: -; J: TRBJ2-5; CDR3: CASSLTGPLGKTQYF; DNA: TGTGCCAGCAGCTTAACGGGCCCCCTAGGGAAGACCCAGTACTTC
D: TRBD1; V: TRBV12-5; size: few; J: TRBJ2-1; CDR3: CASGRQGNDEQFF; DNA: TGTGCTAGTGGCCGACAGGGTAACGATGAGCAGTTCTTC
D: TRBD1; V: TRBV19; size: once; J: TRBJ1-2; CDR3: CASSPRQGAQSYGYTF; DNA: TGTGCCAGTAGTCCCCGACAGGGGGCGCAAAGCTATGGCTACACCTTC
D: -; V: TRBV5-1; size: -; J: TRBJ2-7; CDR3: CASSLDAGYTYEQYF; DNA: TGCGCCAGCAGCTTGGATGCTGGCTATACCTACGAGCAGTACTTC
D: TRBD1; V: TRBV18; size: few; J: TRBJ1-2; CDR3: CASSPGQGYGYTF; DNA: TGTGCCAGCTCACCCGGACAGGGCTATGGCTACACCTTC
D: -; V: TRBV19; size: -; J: TRBJ2-7; CDR3: CASSSGVGTYEQYF; DNA: TGTGCCAGTAGTTCTGGTGTAGGAACCTACGAGCAGTACTTC
D: TRBD1; V: TRBV5-1; size: -; J: TRBJ2-2; CDR3: CASSWGQPNTGELFF; DNA: TGCGCCAGCAGCTGGGGACAGCCGAACACCGGGGAGCTGTTTTTT
D: -; V: TRBV19; size: -; J: TRBJ1-4; CDR3: CASSIDRTAVGNEKLFF; DNA: TGTGCCAGTAGTATAGATCGGACTGCGGTTGGGAATGAAAAACTGTTTTTT
D: -; V: TRBV10-3; size: -; J: TRBJ2-5; CDR3: CAIRGDREETQYF; DNA: TGTGCCATCAGGGGAGACAGAGAAGAGACCCAGTACTTC
D: -; V: TRBV28; size: -; J: TRBJ1-5; CDR3: CASTLDSPGNQPQHF; DNA: TGTGCCAGCACCCTGGACAGCCCAGGTAATCAGCCCCAGCATTTT
D: TRBD2; V: TRBV10-3; size: -; J: TRBJ2-3; CDR3: CAIGAGATDTQYF; DNA: TGTGCCATCGGAGCGGGGGCCACAGATACGCAGTATTTT
D: TRBD2; V: TRBV16; size: -; J: TRBJ2-7; CDR3: CASSQETWTSGVSYEQYF; DNA: TGTGCCAGCAGCCAAGAGACTTGGACTAGCGGGGTCTCCTACGAGCAGTACTTC
D: TRBD1; V: TRBV6-1; size: -; J: TRBJ1-6; CDR3: CASSSTQGGNSPLHF; DNA: TGTGCCAGCAGTTCAACACAGGGGGGAAATTCACCCCTCCACTTT
D: -; V: TRBV5-5; size: -; J: TRBJ1-2; CDR3: CASTWLTGRNYGYTF; DNA: TGTGCCAGCACCTGGCTGACGGGAAGGAACTATGGCTACACCTTC
D: -; V: TRBV11-2; size: once; J: TRBJ2-7; CDR3: CASSLDPTSWNSYEQYF; DNA: TGTGCCAGCAGCTTAGATCCAACTAGCTGGAACTCCTACGAGCAGTACTTC
D: -; V: TRBV6-6; size: -; J: TRBJ2-4; CDR3: CASTPHERRAKNIQYF; DNA: TGTGCCAGCACCCCACACGAGCGGAGGGCCAAAAACATTCAGTACTTC
D: -; V: TRBV6-5; size: -; J: TRBJ1-5; CDR3: CASSYASGVQPQHF; DNA: TGTGCCAGCAGTTACGCATCAGGGGTACAGCCCCAGCATTTT
D: -; V: TRBV7-6; size: few; J: TRBJ1-1; CDR3: CASQAMNTEAFF; DNA: TGTGCCAGCCAAGCCATGAACACTGAAGCTTTCTTT
D: TRBD1; V: TRBV18; size: once; J: TRBJ1-4; CDR3: CASSPPGQGSNEKLFF; DNA: TGTGCCAGCTCACCCCCGGGACAGGGGTCTAATGAAAAACTGTTTTTT
D: -; V: TRBV5-1; size: -; J: TRBJ1-1; CDR3: CASSLVPGSNTEAFF; DNA: TGCGCCAGCAGCTTGGTTCCGGGGTCGAACACTGAAGCTTTCTTT
D: -; V: TRBV7-7; size: -; J: TRBJ2-5; CDR3: CASSPDRVGRRNF; DNA: TGTGCCAGCAGCCCGGATCGTGTTGGCAGAAGGAACTTC
D: -; V: TRBV19; size: few; J: TRBJ1-1; CDR3: CASSTGGRDTEAFF; DNA: TGTGCCAGTAGTACCGGGGGGAGGGACACTGAAGCTTTCTTT
D: TRBD1; V: TRBV5-1; size: few; J: TRBJ1-1; CDR3: CASSRGDRMNTEAFF; DNA: TGCGCCAGCAGCCGCGGGGACAGAATGAACACTGAAGCTTTCTTT
D: -; V: TRBV28; size: -; J: TRBJ2-5; CDR3: CASSFFSETQYF; DNA: TGTGCCAGCAGTTTCTTCTCGGAGACCCAGTACTTC
D: TRBD1; V: TRBV5-8; size: once; J: TRBJ1-5; CDR3: CASSPIRQGVGINQPQHF; DNA: TGTGCCAGCAGCCCTATCAGACAGGGAGTGGGGATCAATCAGCCCCAGCATTTT
D: -; V: TRBV5-1; size: -; J: TRBJ2-5; CDR3: CASSLGAGVVETQYF; DNA: TGCGCCAGCAGCTTGGGAGCAGGGGTAGTGGAGACCCAGTACTTC
D: -; V: TRBV29-1; size: -; J: TRBJ1-1; CDR3: CSVEGHGAEAFF; DNA: TGCAGCGTTGAAGGGCACGGGGCTGAAGCTTTCTTT
D: TRBD2; V: TRBV9; size: once; J: TRBJ2-3; CDR3: CASSVKPGTSGGPTDTQYF; DNA: TGTGCCAGCAGCGTCAAACCCGGGACTAGCGGGGGACCCACAGATACGCAGTATTTT
D: TRBD2; V: TRBV18; size: once; J: TRBJ2-7; CDR3: CASSPLAGGPYDEQYF; DNA: TGTGCCAGCTCACCACTGGCGGGAGGGCCTTACGACGAGCAGTACTTC
D: -; V: TRBV28; size: once; J: TRBJ1-2; CDR3: CASSLPGMGGGYTF; DNA: TGTGCCAGCAGTCTCCCAGGAATGGGGGGTGGCTACACCTTC
D: TRBD2; V: TRBV14; size: -; J: TRBJ2-4; CDR3: CASSQRAGGPLTKNIQYF; DNA: TGTGCCAGCAGCCAAAGAGCGGGGGGGCCGCTAACCAAAAACATTCAGTACTTC
D: -; V: TRBV30; size: -; J: TRBJ1-1; CDR3: CAGTPRTEAFF; DNA: TGTGCCGGGACGCCCCGAACTGAAGCTTTCTTT
D: -; V: TRBV19; size: once; J: TRBJ1-3; CDR3: CASSIDPGTPGNTIYF; DNA: TGTGCCAGTAGTATAGATCCAGGCACACCCGGAAACACCATATATTTT
D: -; V: TRBV18; size: -; J: TRBJ1-1; CDR3: CASSRNPGTEAFF; DNA: TGTGCCAGCTCACGAAACCCTGGGACTGAAGCTTTCTTT
D: -; V: TRBV5-1; size: -; J: TRBJ1-1; CDR3: CASSYVGTPEAFF; DNA: TGCGCCAGCAGCTATGTTGGGACCCCTGAAGCTTTCTTT